This T cell receptor beta chain was profiled in a study of blood T cell repertoires in COVID-19. TCRdb's table, derived via immunoSEQ multiplex PCR, lists solely in-frame clones and lacks some. The sample consists of under 200,000 clones, 84% of them appearing once. Recruited during active infection, patients (from Seattle) were subsequently followed longitudinally. CDR1 is SGHAT and CDR2 is FQDESV in the germline V gene (reference sequence). There are 15 residues in the CDR3. With V trimmed by 3 bases and J by 0 bases, 4 bases remained unmatched. The sequence was obtained from a woman in her seventies with COVID-19, enrolled during active disease. What was sequenced was peripheral blood. V is TRBV11-1 and J is TRBJ2-7, with TRBD1 matching 8 bases. The CDR3 here is CASSLDRAYSYEQYF. Here the CDR3 DNA reads TGTGCCAGCAGCTTGGACAGGGCCTACTCCTACGAGCAGTACTTC.